A single sample gave rise to the 6 T cell receptor beta chains below, sequenced in a study of blood T cell repertoires in COVID-19. Generated by immunoSEQ multiplex PCR, the TCRdb table keeps only in-frame clones and is missing some. The sample records more than 100,000 clones, approximately 90% being singletons. Material: peripheral blood. The receptors derive from a man aged 45 to 65 in a cohort sampled during active COVID-19.

This clone occurred a few times. The rearrangement links TRBV10-2 to TRBJ1-1; 8 nucleotides match TRBD1. J was trimmed by 5 bases and V by 5 bases; bases with no gene match: 7. Germline V CDR1 and CDR2: WSHSY, SAAADI. The CDR3 runs to 14 residues. The chain's CDR3 is CASSFRRQGTEAFF. For the CDR3, the DNA is TGCGCCAGCAGTTTCCGGAGACAGGGGACTGAAGCTTTCTTT.

This clone was recorded a few times. The chain employs TRBV20-1 and TRBJ1-2, with 12 bases matching TRBD1. Trimming at V came to 3 bases and at J to 6 bases, leaving 5 bases not matched to a gene. Per germline, CDR1 DFQATT and CDR2 SNEGSKA (reference sequence). The CDR3 loop spans 14 amino acids. The DNA for the CDR3 is TGCAGTGCTAGTTCCGGGACAGGGGGCAATGGCTACACCTTC. Translation gives CSASSGTGGNGYTF.

This clone was counted once. In nucleotides, the CDR3 is TGTGCCAGTACCTATGGACAGGGTCGGGGCTACACCTTC. It translates to CASTYGQGRGYTF. The chain combines TRBV19 with TRBJ1-2; 8 bases map to TRBD1. The ends lost 7 bases at V and 8 bases at J; junction bases unmatched: 9. The CDR3 covers 13 residues. Germline lookup yields CDR1 LNHDA and CDR2 SQIVND (reference sequence).

The chain combines TRBV3-1 (or the pseudogene TRBV3-2) with TRBJ2-2; D not certain. Germline lookup yields CDR1 LGHDT and CDR2 YNNKEL (reference sequence). The CDR3 runs 14 residues. Trimming removed 6 bases from V and 0 bases from J, with 8 bases in between. Here the CDR3 reads CASRLGPNTGELFF. The CDR3 DNA reads as TGTGCCAGCAGACTGGGCCCGAACACCGGGGAGCTGTTTTTT.

The chain combines TRBV4-2 with TRBJ2-3; maybe TRBD1 (6 bases). Trimming pared 1 base from V and 0 bases from J, leaving 17 bases between. This CDR3 comprises 18 residues. Germline values: CDR1 LGHNA, CDR2 YNFKEQ. The CDR3 sequence is CASSQAREGHSSTDTQYF. The DNA for the CDR3 is TGTGCCAGCAGCCAAGCCAGAGAGGGACATTCTAGCACAGATACGCAGTATTTT.

The chain is built from TRBV27 and TRBJ2-7, with D possibly matching TRBD2 (5 bases). This CDR3 is built from 13 residues. Trimming stripped 6 bases from V and 7 bases from J, with 16 bases between. Germline V gene lookup returns CDR1 MNHEY and CDR2 SMNVEV (reference sequence). CDR3: CASRSPPGGEQYF. CDR3 coding DNA: TGTGCCAGCAGATCTCCCCCCGGCGGGGAGCAGTACTTC.